This T cell receptor (beta chain) appears in the sequencing data of a study of cytomegalovirus exposure and HLA in healthy donors. Study-wide background: In a later analysis, it was reported that the 110 or so validation repertoires had been produced on the same platform as the 666 repertoires belonging to the first cohort. Points from the study as a whole: The authors listed roughly 150 TCR beta chains as cytomegalovirus-associated.

Points on this clone: Its antigen is undetermined.

The V and J ends lost 5 bases and 1 base respectively, with 11 bases between them. CDR1 and CDR2 from the germline V gene are MRHNA and SNTAGT. The CDR3 consists of 14 residues. Sequencing used immunoSEQ multiplex PCR; TCRdb keeps in-frame clones, though not all of them. The profile shows around 300,000 clones, roughly 85% of them singletons. The origin of this receptor is a woman aged 18-29 years in good health and CMV-seronegative. The sample was PBMCs. The chain uses TRBV6-4 and TRBJ1-2; TRBD1 is a possible D gene (5 bases). The CDR3 DNA reads as TGTGCCAGCAGTTCCGACAGAAATAACTATGGCTACACCTTC. This translates into CASSSDRNNYGYTF.